This paragraph reports one T cell receptor beta chain. The sample originates from a study of T cell responses to AZD1222 COVID-19 vaccine. V was shortened by 4 bases and J by 0 bases, with 10 bases between the two germline ends. The V gene's germline CDR1 is SGHTA and CDR2 FQGNSA. CDR3 length equals 14 residues. Here immunoSEQ multiplex PCR was the method, and the copy in TCRdb shows in-frame clones only, minus some. The table shows around 100,000 clones, with 87% occurring only once. The V and J genes are TRBV7-2 and TRBJ2-7; no firm D call. The material sequenced was peripheral blood, taken on day 0 of AZD1222 vaccination. This TCR came from an adult in good health. The CDR3 sequence: CASSSRVVSYEQYF. CDR3 DNA: TGTGCCAGCAGCTCCCGGGTCGTCTCCTACGAGCAGTACTTC.